Given below is one TCR beta chain in context. Its specific antigen is unknown. No much larger clonotype is one base removed from it; base qualities were not supplied. These data are taken from a study of cytomegalovirus exposure and HLA in healthy donors (dated by TCRdb to 2016 to 2017). For the study in its entirety: According to a later analysis, one platform produced both the roughly 110 validation repertoires and the roughly 660 repertoires of the first cohort. The aim of the study was to test whether cataloging public T cell receptors could identify signatures of past pathogen exposure. In addition to the first cohort of 666 subjects, a separate validation cohort of approximately 130 different subjects was used. High-throughput TCR immunosequencing, statistical association of individual TCRs with disease status, and machine learning were combined to predict cytomegalovirus infection status.

Separate from the approximately 690-subject first cohort, the validation cohort of 90 to 150 subjects was the group to which the donors belonged. The research as a whole found: The validation cohort had no HLA typing available for a later analysis, so co-occurrence within that cohort was assessed over all 120 or so repertoires. A total of around 150 TCR beta chains were listed by the study as associated with cytomegalovirus. In both the original and validation cohorts, the classifier was reported to diagnose cytomegalovirus status with high specificity and sensitivity. Most TCR sequences were observed very rarely across donors, whereas some public TCRs were present in many individuals. In vitro tests confirmed that a few of the cytomegalovirus-associated TCR beta chains recognize cytomegalovirus antigens. It was suggested by the authors that the approach could potentially be generalized to other disease states and immunological phenotypes. In a later analysis, TCRs clustered in the first cohort were found to also tend to co-occur in the approximately 120 validation repertoires, with about 93% of cluster scores above 0.

The CDR3 measures 13 amino acids from cysteine to phenylalanine. Only the CDR3 region is kept as DNA, spanning 39 bases read in frame from base 1. Trimming takes 7 bases off V and 7 bases off J; junction bases not matched to a gene: 8. The germline V gene provides CDR1 SGDLS and CDR2 YYNGEE. Library creation used the immunoSEQ multiplex PCR assay. The published analysis was carried out like this. A statistical classification framework was developed to diagnose cytomegalovirus status using the catalog of TCR beta chain sequences. TCRdb holds this immuneACCESS table with in-frame rearrangements only. Some clones are missing; in checked studies, unresolved V genes explain under half, and the rest has no known cause. For V, J and clone size, that table is used; D and trimming come from the DNA. This sample holds around 120,000 clones; 75% to 90% were observed only once. Of the sample, about 4.3% is held by the ten largest clones.

This sequence was found in a man between 18 and 29 years old in good health and CMV-seropositive. Sequencing used PBMCs. Recombination linked TRBV9 to TRBJ1-2; 9 of the junction bases match TRBD1. The CDR3 corresponds to CASEEQGAGGYTF. The DNA reads TGTGCCAGCGAGGAACAGGGGGCGGGTGGCTACACCTTC.